The 27 T cell receptor beta chains below all came from one sample that was sequenced in a study of T cells in Graves' hyperthyroidism and ophthalmopathy. Amplified TCR beta CDR3 regions derived from RNA transcripts. RT-PCR in the first round (using the HTBI primer set) targeted the TCR CDR3. In TCRdb, the multiplex PCR reads were re-called with MiXCR into one record per CDR3 protein. The table lists more than 300,000 distinct CDR3 sequences, approximately 13% of them singletons. Sequencing was performed on blood. The receptors were sampled from a woman under 30 with Graves' hyperthyroidism.

This clonotype was detected many times. The rearrangement links TRBV3-1 to TRBJ2-7; tentatively, D is TRBD1 (5 bases). CDR1 and CDR2 from the germline V gene are LGHDT and YNNKEL (reference sequence). The CDR3 covers 17 residues. V was shortened by 5 bases and J by 2 bases, with 22 bases between the two germline ends. The CDR3: CASSSRVWAGPTYEQYF. Written as DNA, the CDR3 is TGTGCCAGCAGCTCCCGAGTCTGGGCAGGGCCAACCTACGAGCAGTACTTC.

This clonotype was found many times. The V gene is TRBV15, the J gene TRBJ1-4; D possibly corresponds to TRBD1 (6 bases). CDR1 and CDR2 (germline): LNHNV, YYDKDF (reference sequence). The V end lost 0 bases, the J end lost 7 bases, and 18 bases lay between the germline ends. The CDR3 length is 17 residues. The CDR3 DNA sequence: TGTGCCACCAGCAGAGACAATCTACAGGGTATAGGTGAAAAACTGTTTTTT. Its translation: CATSRDNLQGIGEKLFF. The variable domain in full, completed from reference TRBV15 and TRBJ1-4, reads DAMVIQNPRYQVTQFGKPVTLSCSQTLNHNVMYWYQQKSSQAPKLLFHYYDKDFNNEADTPDNFQSRRPNTSFCFLDIRSPGLGDTAMYLCATSRDNLQGIGEKLFFGSGTQLSVL.

The table lists this clonotype with many counts. The chain is built from TRBV11-3 and TRBJ2-7; a weak D match, TRBD2 (5 bases). The length of the CDR3 is 14 residues. Germline loops: CDR1 SGHNT, CDR2 YENEEA. The V end was cut by 5 bases, the J end by 2 bases, with 13 bases between. Here the CDR3 DNA reads TGTGCCAGCAGCGACCGGGATGCCCCCTACGAGCAGTACTTC. This gives the protein CASSDRDAPYEQYF.

This clonotype was picked up many times. The CDR3 DNA is TGCGCCAGCAGAAATTGGGCTAGCGGATCCTACAATGAGCAGTTCTTC. It codes for CASRNWASGSYNEQFF. The chain has TRBV10-2 and TRBJ2-1; 7 nucleotides line up with TRBD2. Germline V gives CDR1 WSHSY, CDR2 SAAADI. The CDR3 is 16 amino acids. The V and J ends lost 6 bases and 1 base, in that order; junction bases with no gene match: 9.

This clonotype has just a few counts. This sequence joins TRBV7-2 and TRBJ2-2; D is possibly TRBD2 (6 bases). CDR3 length: 15 residues. Germline CDR1 and CDR2: SGHTA and FQGNSA. The germline V and J ends were trimmed by 1 base and 5 bases, with 11 bases remaining between them. The CDR3 DNA sequence: TGTGCCAGCAGCTTAGACCTAGCGTGGACCGGGGAGCTGTTTTTT. Translated: CASSLDLAWTGELFF.

In this sample, this clonotype turned up a few times. This chain uses TRBV6-1 with TRBJ2-5; 7 bases are a match to TRBD2. Unmatched junction bases numbered 8, after V lost 5 bases and J lost 2 bases. This CDR3 has 15 amino acids. Germline V gene data show CDR1 as MNHNS and CDR2 as SASEGT. Here the CDR3 reads CASSSVGLSQETQYF. For the CDR3, the DNA is TGTGCCAGCAGTTCGGTGGGACTATCTCAAGAGACCCAGTACTTC.

Details on this clonotype: One junction end does not reproduce the germline sequence, and a read error may be involved. This sequence joins TRBV12-3 or TRBV12-4 and TRBJ1-1; a weak D match, TRBD1 (6 bases). This CDR3 has 15 amino acids. For the CDR3, the DNA is TGTGCCAGCAGCTTAGCACAGGGCGAGAGCACTGAAGCTTTCTTT. Its translation is CASSLAQGESTEAFF.

This clonotype was counted at least ten times. The chain recombines TRBV12-3 or TRBV12-4 with TRBJ1-1; D ambiguous. The CDR3 spans 14 residues. The germline V and J ends were trimmed by 2 bases and 7 bases, with 14 bases remaining between them. The CDR3 DNA reads as TGTGCCAGCAGTTTATCAATCCGGGGAGGTGAAGCTTTCTTT. Protein sequence: CASSLSIRGGEAFF.

Concerning this clonotype: The conserved phenylalanine or tryptophan normally closing the CDR3 is absent here, so this likely arose from a read error. This chain joins TRBV10-1 and TRBJ1-5; no reliable D call. This CDR3 region has 14 residues. V gave up 9 bases and J gave up 1 base, with 13 bases separating them. Germline CDR1 and CDR2: WNHNN and SYGVQD (reference sequence). CDR3: CASSIRLSNQPQHL. The CDR3 DNA is TGCGCCAGTAGCATTAGATTAAGCAATCAGCCCCAGCATCTT.

This clonotype has a count of ten or more. The chain links TRBV7-8 to TRBJ2-2, with D maybe TRBD1 (6 bases). The V gene's germline CDR1 is SGHVS and CDR2 FQNEAQ. V was clipped by 3 bases and J by 6 bases, with 14 bases between them. The CDR3 loop spans 15 amino acids. DNA of the CDR3: TGTGCCAGCAGCTTTCAACAGGGTGCGGCCGGGGAGCTGTTTTTT. Its protein product is CASSFQQGAAGELFF.

There are many counts of this clonotype. The chain employs TRBV28 and TRBJ2-5; 9 positions match TRBD1. The CDR3 runs 14 residues. With 10 bases clipped from V and 5 bases from J, the junction kept 11 bases outside the gene matches. From germline, CDR1 is MDHEN and CDR2 SYDVKM. DNA of the CDR3: TGTGCCATCACGGACAGGGGCCGTTGGGAGACCCAGTACTTC. As protein: CAITDRGRWETQYF.

The sample holds a few counts of this clonotype. The V call is TRBV3-1, the J call TRBJ1-6; TRBD1 aligns across 9 bases. The V segment lost 4 bases and the J segment 14 bases; nucleotides outside the gene matches: 3. Per germline, CDR1 LGHDT and CDR2 YNNKEL (reference sequence). The CDR3 has 12 residues. CDR3 loop: CASSLTGGSLHF. CDR3 coding DNA: TGTGCCAGCAGCCTGACAGGGGGGTCCCTCCACTTT.

This clonotype occurred a few times. The chain joins TRBV7-6 to TRBJ1-2, with D possibly TRBD1 on 6 matching bases. The CDR3 has 14 residues. Deletions cut 5 bases from V and 6 bases from J, with 16 bases between. The V gene's germline CDR1 is SGHVS and CDR2 FNYEAQ. For the CDR3, the DNA is TGTGCCAGCAGCCAGGACAGTTCCTCACATGGCTACACCTTC. It translates to CASSQDSSSHGYTF.

This clonotype was found many times. The V and J genes are TRBV28 and TRBJ2-1, with a weak D call TRBD2 (5 bases). V was shortened by 5 bases and J by 9 bases, with 11 bases between the two germline ends. CDR3 length: 12 amino acids. Germline V gene data show CDR1 as MDHEN and CDR2 as SYDVKM. CDR3 coding DNA: TGTGCCAGCAGTGCTAGCCTTGGTGAGCAGTTCTTC. This translates into CASSASLGEQFF.

This clonotype was seen only a few times. The J gene is TRBJ1-2, the V gene TRBV28; the match to TRBD1 covers 9 bases. The germline gives CDR1 MDHEN, CDR2 SYDVKM. V gave up 3 bases and J gave up 8 bases; unmatched junction bases: 10. This CDR3 is 15 amino acids long. CDR3 protein: CASSFGTGRDWGYTF. The DNA of the CDR3 is TGTGCCAGCAGTTTTGGGACAGGGCGGGACTGGGGCTACACCTTC.

This chain links TRBV7-8 with TRBJ2-2; 12 bases line up with TRBD1. Germline CDR1 SGHVS, CDR2 FQNEAQ. The CDR3 runs 15 residues. Unmatched junction bases numbered 3, after V lost 3 bases and J lost 7 bases. The chain's CDR3 is CASSFGTGGFGELFF. For the CDR3, the DNA is TGTGCCAGCAGCTTCGGGACAGGGGGCTTCGGGGAGCTGTTTTTT. The full variable domain, in which reference TRBV7-8 and TRBJ2-2 provide the parts outside the CDR3, is GAGVSQSPRYKVAKRGQDVALRCDPISGHVSLFWYQQALGQGPEFLTYFQNEAQLDKSGLPSDRFFAERPEGSVSTLKIQRTQQEDSAVYLCASSFGTGGFGELFFGEGSRLTVL.

This clonotype was picked up many times. The chain combines TRBV28 with TRBJ1-5; D perhaps matches TRBD1 (5 bases). Germline assignment: CDR1 MDHEN and CDR2 SYDVKM. Trimming took off 2 bases at V and 2 bases at J, with 13 bases between the two ends. The CDR3 runs 16 residues. CDR3 loop: CASSLPGPGGNQPQHF. The CDR3 bases are TGTGCCAGCAGTTTACCGGGACCGGGTGGCAATCAGCCCCAGCATTTT.

The V and J genes are TRBV10-3 and TRBJ1-1; TRBD1 is a possible D gene (5 bases). CDR3 length: 13 amino acids. CDR1 and CDR2 from the germline V gene are ENHRY and SYGVKD. V lost 8 bases to trimming and J lost 3 bases, with 13 bases between them. Written as DNA, the CDR3 is TGTGCCATCCGGGGCCCCTCAGACACTGAAGCTTTCTTT. Translation: CAIRGPSDTEAFF.

In this sample, this clonotype turned up many times. The chain links TRBV27 to TRBJ2-6; D gene unclear. V was trimmed by 5 bases and J by 1 base, leaving 6 bases between them. Looked up from germline, CDR1 is MNHEY and CDR2 is SMNVEV (reference sequence). This CDR3 has 14 amino acids. CDR3 nucleotides: TGTGCCAGCAGTCTGAAGTCTGGGGCCAACGTCCTGACTTTC. Protein sequence: CASSLKSGANVLTF.

This clonotype has a count of ten or more. The J gene is TRBJ1-1, the V gene TRBV20-1; TRBD1 might be the D (5 bases). There are 13 residues in the CDR3. Trimming cost V 2 bases and J 3 bases, with 10 bases left between them. The germline V gene has CDR1 DFQATT and CDR2 SNEGSKA (reference sequence). The CDR3 is CSARQGGDTEAFF. The DNA of the CDR3 is TGCAGTGCTAGACAGGGAGGGGACACTGAAGCTTTCTTT.

This clonotype was detected only a few times. The V and J genes are TRBV6-1 and TRBJ2-2; TRBD2 matches at 13 bases. The ends lost 6 bases at V and 0 bases at J; junction bases unmatched: 4. CDR1 is MNHNS, CDR2 SASEGT, per germline. There are 17 residues in the CDR3. The CDR3 here is CASSMTSGGPNTGELFF. As DNA, the CDR3 is TGTGCCAGCAGCATGACTAGCGGGGGGCCGAACACCGGGGAGCTGTTTTTT.

This clonotype was seen at least ten times. The chain combines TRBV20-1 with TRBJ1-2; D not resolved. This CDR3 contains 10 residues. Trimming shortened V by 5 bases and J by 6 bases, and 7 bases separated the two germline ends. Germline-derived CDR1 and CDR2 are DFQATT and SNEGSKA (reference sequence). The CDR3 sequence is CSAPPDGYTF. The CDR3 DNA reads TGCAGTGCTCCCCCGGATGGCTACACCTTC.

This sequence joins TRBV14 and TRBJ1-2, with a weak D call TRBD1 (6 bases). V shed 3 bases and J shed 8 bases, with 13 bases lying between them. The germline V gene has CDR1 SGHDN and CDR2 FVKESK. The CDR3 runs to 13 residues. CDR3: CASSQTGFNGYTF. CDR3 DNA: TGTGCCAGCAGCCAGACAGGATTCAACGGCTACACCTTC.

This clonotype was observed at least ten times. The chain has TRBV5-1 and TRBJ1-1; tentative D call: TRBD1 (6 bases). The CDR3 consists of 17 residues. Trimming removed 0 bases from V and 5 bases from J, with 20 bases in between. Per the germline V gene, CDR1 is SGHRS and CDR2 is YFSETQ. CDR3 sequence: CASSLEGSGGIGTEAFF. The CDR3 DNA reads as TGCGCCAGCAGCTTGGAAGGTTCGGGGGGCATCGGGACTGAAGCTTTCTTT.

This clonotype has at least ten counts. This chain links TRBV28 with TRBJ1-2, with D maybe TRBD1 (5 bases). Germline lookup yields CDR1 MDHEN and CDR2 SYDVKM. V was trimmed by 4 bases and J by 8 bases, leaving 23 bases between them. The CDR3 spans 16 residues. The CDR3 nucleotides are TGTGCCAGCAGTTCCGAGGAAGCCGGGACCGGAGGCGGCTACACCTTC. Encoded protein: CASSSEEAGTGGGYTF.

Comment on this clonotype: Possible read error: a much larger clone is one base away. The J gene is TRBJ2-1, the V gene TRBV29-1; D is unclear. The DNA end favors TRBJ2-7, so the J call may be wrong. Germline lookup yields CDR1 SQVTM and CDR2 ANQGSEA. The CDR3 consists of 11 residues. CDR3 loop: CSVYADNEQYF. For the CDR3, the DNA is TGCAGCGTTTATGCCGACAATGAGCAGTACTTC.

This clonotype has just a few counts. The CDR3 protein is CASSRDRDGAYEQYF. In nucleotides, the CDR3 is TGTGCCAGTAGTAGGGACCGGGACGGAGCCTACGAGCAGTACTTC. The chain is built from TRBV19 and TRBJ2-7; D tentatively fits TRBD1 or TRBD2 (5 bases each). Germline V gene lookup returns CDR1 LNHDA and CDR2 SQIVND (reference sequence). The ends were cut back, 4 bases at V and 2 bases at J, with 15 bases in the middle. The CDR3 has 15 amino acids. Full variable domain (missing parts from reference TRBV19 and TRBJ2-7): DGGITQSPKYLFRKEGQNVTLSCEQNLNHDAMYWYRQDPGQGLRLIYYSQIVNDFQKGDIAEGYSVSREKKESFPLTVTSAQKNPTAFYLCASSRDRDGAYEQYFGPGTRLTVT.